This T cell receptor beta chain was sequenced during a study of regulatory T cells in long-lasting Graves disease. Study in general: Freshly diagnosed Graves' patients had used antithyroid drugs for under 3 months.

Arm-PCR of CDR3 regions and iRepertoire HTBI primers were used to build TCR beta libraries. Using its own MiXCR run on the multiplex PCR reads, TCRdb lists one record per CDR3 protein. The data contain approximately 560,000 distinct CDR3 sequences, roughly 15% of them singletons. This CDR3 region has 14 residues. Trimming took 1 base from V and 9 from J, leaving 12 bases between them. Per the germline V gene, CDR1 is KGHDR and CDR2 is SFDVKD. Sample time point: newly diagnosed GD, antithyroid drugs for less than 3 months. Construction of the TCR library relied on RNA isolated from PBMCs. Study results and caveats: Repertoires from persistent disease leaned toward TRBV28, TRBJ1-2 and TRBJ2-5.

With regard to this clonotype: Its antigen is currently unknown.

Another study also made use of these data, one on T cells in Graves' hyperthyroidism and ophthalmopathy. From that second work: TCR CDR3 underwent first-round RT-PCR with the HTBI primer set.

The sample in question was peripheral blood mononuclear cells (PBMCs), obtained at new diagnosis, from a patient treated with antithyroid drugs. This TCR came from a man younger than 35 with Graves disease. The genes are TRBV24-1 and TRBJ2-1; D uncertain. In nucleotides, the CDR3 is TGTGCCACCAGTGATTTTCATACGCAAGGTGAGCAGTTCTTC. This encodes CATSDFHTQGEQFF.